This record concerns one T cell receptor (beta chain) sequence. This clonotype was found a few times. The antigen this receptor binds is unknown. Within one base of it there is no much larger clone, and no base qualities were kept. The sample is drawn from a study of regulatory T cells in long-lasting Graves disease (TCRdb year 2021). Regarding the complete study: To count as having persistent Graves' disease, a patient had to have received antithyroid drug treatment for over 5 years with TSH receptor autoantibodies remaining persistently positive. Persistent Graves' disease patients were compared with newly diagnosed Graves' disease patients by peripheral blood TCR sequencing and RNA sequencing. The study was conducted in China and was registered as a clinical trial. A total of roughly 35 samples were covered by TCR sequencing, comprising some 13 persistent and around 20 newly diagnosed Graves' disease patients. Antithyroid drugs had been taken for 8.5 to 13 years on average by persistent Graves' disease patients in the clinical cohort. The paper's findings and limits, for the study overall: Persistent disease showed preferential use of TRBV28, TRBJ1-2 and TRBJ2-5, whereas newly diagnosed disease favored TRBV20-1 and TRBJ2-1. Peripheral blood alone was examined, since thyroid tissue, which constituted the primary lesion, could not be accessed. Compared with newly diagnosed patients, persistent Graves' disease patients had lower TCR Shannon entropy and fewer highly expanded clones, which suggests clonal expansion. Persistent patients shared more public clonotypes among themselves (under 3,000) than newly diagnosed patients did (approximately 970). Sequencing and analysis were limited to the TCR beta chain. The authors acknowledged the small sample size as a limitation that may reduce accuracy.

What this sample's time point label stands for: persistent/refractory GD, antithyroid drugs over 5 years with positive TRAb. For both TCR sequencing and RNA sequencing, RNA was extracted from PBMCs in TRIzol. The diagnosis of Graves' disease followed American Thyroid Association guidelines. The patients came from an endocrinology department in Xi'an, China. Each patient gave roughly 8.4 milliliters of peripheral blood, collected in an EDTA anticoagulant tube. Ficoll Paque Plus density gradient separation was used to isolate PBMCs, and no further T cell sorting was performed. An Agilent 2100 Bioanalyzer and agarose gel were used to check RNA quality, while a NanoDrop 2000 measured RNA concentration. V ends up 4 bases short and J 9 bases short, with an unmatched junction base count of 12. The CDR3 goes from the cysteine to the phenylalanine over 16 residues. The read is trimmed to its CDR3 DNA, 48 bases read in frame from base 1. The germline V gene specifies SNHLY as CDR1 and FYNNEI as CDR2.

To prepare the library, multiplex PCR was applied. This sample was sequenced with an Illumina HiSeq 4000. iRepertoire HTBI primers and Arm-PCR amplification of CDR3 regions were used to construct TCR beta libraries. Before sequencing, the PCR products went through gel purification. As for how the authors treated the data: Gene usage analysis of CDR3 amino acid clonotypes relied on the 55 to 80 TRBV and 14 TRBJ segments identified across samples. COPE and FqMerger were used to merge the filtered high-quality paired reads into contigs. BLAST was used to align contigs to the IMGT TRBV, TRBD and TRBJ reference genes, and CDR3 was defined following IMGT. Any clonotype with a frequency above 0.1% was classified as a highly expanded clone. Shannon entropy was used to measure repertoire diversity, and the Gini coefficient was used to measure V-J evenness. A clonotype found in more than one individual was treated as public. Using fastp at Q25 and MiXCR, TCRdb reprocessed the public reads and kept productive beta chains. Records with the same CDR3 protein are collapsed into one entry carrying the most frequent genes and DNA. For this entry, the V and J calls and clone size follow TCRdb and not the study's own pipeline. This sample lists 650,000 to 850,000 distinct CDR3 sequences; about 30% were detected once. The biggest ten clones account for about two fifths of the sample.

The receptor chain draws on TRBV2 and TRBJ2-2; the central 9 bases match TRBD2. The sequenced sample was peripheral blood mononuclear cells (PBMCs), obtained when the disease was refractory, from a patient treated with antithyroid drugs. The sequence came from a female donor with Graves disease. CDR3 loop: CASSVGSSGKERELFF. Here is the DNA: TGTGCCAGCAGTGTGGGGTCTAGCGGGAAGGAAAGGGAGCTGTTTTTT.